This T cell receptor (beta chain) appears in the sequencing data of a study of blood T cells in healthy people across ages. The study's findings and limits: Per million T cells, TCR beta diversity dropped about linearly as age rose. Naive T cell percentage and TCR beta diversity correlated strongly. The long-lived group displayed more naive CD4+ cells, plus higher diversity, than the aged donors did.

Germline lookup yields CDR1 DFQATT and CDR2 SNEGSKA (reference sequence). There are 15 residues in the CDR3. About this clonotype itself: Antigen specificity is unknown. At one of its ends the junction is not consistent with the germline gene, which may arise from a read error.

A second 7 to 11 cycle PCR used barcoded and J-beta primers. TCRdb reanalysed the 5' RACE reads using MiXCR and keeps one entry per CDR3 protein. Of hundreds of thousands of distinct CDR3 sequences listed, about three fifths were seen once; the top ten hold 22%. Material for sequencing was blood. The clonotype originates from a man aged 25 to 40 in good health. The genes are TRBV20-1 and TRBJ2-7; 9 bases agree with TRBD2. CDR3: CSAGELAGPSYEQYF. The CDR3 DNA is TGCAGTGCTGGAGAACTAGCGGGCCCTTCCTACGAGCAGTACTTC.